Sequencing of this T cell receptor beta chain was carried out in a study of blood T cell repertoires in COVID-19. Produced via immunoSEQ multiplex PCR; TCRdb's table is partial and in-frame only. The table records some 170,000 clones, around four fifths of them present only once. In this sample, this clone turned up once. This sequence was found in a woman older than 75 with acute or convalescent COVID-19. The specimen sequenced was peripheral blood.

The CDR3 bases are TGTGCCAGTAGGTCGACAGGGGGCCGAAGCTCCTACGAGCAGTACTTC. As protein: CASRSTGGRSSYEQYF. The chain uses TRBV19 and TRBJ2-7, with TRBD1 matching 10 bases. V was pared by 6 bases and J by 0 bases, with 8 bases of the junction left unmatched. This CDR3 is built from 16 residues. The germline gives CDR1 LNHDA, CDR2 SQIVND (reference sequence).